This T cell receptor beta chain came from a study of T-cell memory formation after mild COVID-19. Study at large: TCR clusters were mostly confined to one donor each.

On this clonotype: Its antigen is as yet unknown.

Whole-study findings and limits: Shrinking CD4+ clones resided mostly in CM and EM, and CD8+ ones in EMRA. There were some responding clones in pre-infection memory, which suggested that cross-reactive memory had joined. Day 15 to 85 contracting clones showed balanced CD4/CD8; day 15 to 37 expanders favored CD4+.

TCRdb used MiXCR to reprocess the 5' RACE reads, holding one entry per CDR3 protein. Of some 150,000 distinct CDR3 sequences listed, about 6.1% are singletons. V shed 5 bases and J shed 7 bases, with 14 bases lying between them. In germline, CDR1 is SEHNR, CDR2 FQNEAQ (reference sequence). This CDR3 contains 13 residues. Sequencing used PBMCs or a T cell subset sorted from them (not recorded which). This rearrangement joins TRBV7-9 to TRBJ1-1, with a weak D call TRBD1 (5 bases). The origin of this receptor is an adult woman who had mild COVID-19 (a few samples of this study predate the infection). Cell type and time point are not known. CDR3 DNA: TGTGCCAGCAGCCTAAACGCGGGGGGTGAAGCTTTCTTT. Its protein product is CASSLNAGGEAFF.